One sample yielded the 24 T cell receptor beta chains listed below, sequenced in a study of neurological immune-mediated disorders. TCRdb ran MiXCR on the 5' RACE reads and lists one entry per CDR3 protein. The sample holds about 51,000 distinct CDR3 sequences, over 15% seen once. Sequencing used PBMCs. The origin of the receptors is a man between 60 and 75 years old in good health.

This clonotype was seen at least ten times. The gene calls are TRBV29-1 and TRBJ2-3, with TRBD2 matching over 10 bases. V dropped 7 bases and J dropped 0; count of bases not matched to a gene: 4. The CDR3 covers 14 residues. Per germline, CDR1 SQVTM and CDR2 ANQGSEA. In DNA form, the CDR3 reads TGCAGCGCAACTAGCGGGGCTAGCACAGATACGCAGTATTTT. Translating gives CSATSGASTDTQYF.

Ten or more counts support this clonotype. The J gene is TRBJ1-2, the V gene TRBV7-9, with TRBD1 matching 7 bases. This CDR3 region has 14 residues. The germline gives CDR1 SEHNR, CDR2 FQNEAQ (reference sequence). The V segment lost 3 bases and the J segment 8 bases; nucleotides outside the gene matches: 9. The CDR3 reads CASSFTDRRRGYTF. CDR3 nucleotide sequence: TGTGCCAGCAGCTTCACGGACAGGAGAAGGGGCTACACCTTC.

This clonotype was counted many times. CDR3 loop: CASSIDRYQPQHF. CDR3 DNA sequence: TGTGCCAGCAGTATAGACAGATATCAGCCCCAGCATTTT. This chain links TRBV6-5 with TRBJ1-5, with a weak D call TRBD1 (5 bases). In germline, CDR1 is MNHEY, CDR2 SVGAGI. There are 13 residues in the CDR3. The germline V and J ends were trimmed by 5 bases and 5 bases, with 10 bases remaining between them.

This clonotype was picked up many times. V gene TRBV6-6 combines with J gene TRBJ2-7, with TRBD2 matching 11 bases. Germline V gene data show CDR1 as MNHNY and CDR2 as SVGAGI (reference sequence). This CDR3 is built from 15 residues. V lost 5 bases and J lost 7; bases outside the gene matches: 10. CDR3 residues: CASSSPGTSGWEQYF. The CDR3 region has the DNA TGTGCCAGCAGTAGCCCCGGGACTAGCGGTTGGGAGCAGTACTTC.

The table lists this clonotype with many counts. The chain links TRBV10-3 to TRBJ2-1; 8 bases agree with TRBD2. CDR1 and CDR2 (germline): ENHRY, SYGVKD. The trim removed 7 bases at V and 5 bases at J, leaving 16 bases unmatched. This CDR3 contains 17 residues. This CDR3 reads CAIKAGVGAKTNNEQFF. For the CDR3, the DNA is TGTGCCATCAAAGCGGGAGTCGGGGCCAAAACCAACAATGAGCAGTTCTTC.

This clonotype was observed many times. The CDR3 nucleotides read TGCGCCAGCAGCTTGGAGGGGACAGGAGGTGAAACCTTC. Translating it yields CASSLEGTGGETF. The V call is TRBV5-1, the J call TRBJ1-2, with 8 bases that match TRBD1. CDR3 length: 13 amino acids. V trimming: 0 bases; J trimming: 14 bases; junction bases outside the gene matches: 9. CDR1 SGHRS and CDR2 YFSETQ come from the germline V gene.

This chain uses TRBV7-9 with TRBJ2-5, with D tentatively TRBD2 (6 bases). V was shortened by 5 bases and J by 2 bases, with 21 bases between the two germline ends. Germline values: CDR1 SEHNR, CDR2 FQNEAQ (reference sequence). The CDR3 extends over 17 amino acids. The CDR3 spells CASSRIGTRPQQETQYF. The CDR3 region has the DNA TGTGCCAGCAGCCGAATCGGGACTCGGCCCCAGCAAGAGACCCAGTACTTC.

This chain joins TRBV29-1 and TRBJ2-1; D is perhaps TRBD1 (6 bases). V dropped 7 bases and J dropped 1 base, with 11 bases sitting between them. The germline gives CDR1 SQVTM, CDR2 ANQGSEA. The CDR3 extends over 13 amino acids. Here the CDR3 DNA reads TGCAGCGGGGGGCCCAGTTCCTACAATGAGCAGTTCTTC. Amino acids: CSGGPSSYNEQFF.

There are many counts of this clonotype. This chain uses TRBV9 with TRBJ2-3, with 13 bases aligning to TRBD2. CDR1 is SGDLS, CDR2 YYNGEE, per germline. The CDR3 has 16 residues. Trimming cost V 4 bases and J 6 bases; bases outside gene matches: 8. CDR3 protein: CASSPRTSGSGDTQYF. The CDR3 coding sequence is TGTGCCAGCAGCCCAAGGACTAGCGGGAGCGGTGATACGCAGTATTTT.

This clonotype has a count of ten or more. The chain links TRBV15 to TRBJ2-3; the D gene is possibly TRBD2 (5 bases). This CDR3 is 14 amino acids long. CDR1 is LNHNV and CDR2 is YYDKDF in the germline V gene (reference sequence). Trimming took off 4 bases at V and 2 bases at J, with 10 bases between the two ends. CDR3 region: CATSNGLLTDTQYF. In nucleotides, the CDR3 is TGTGCCACCAGCAACGGACTTCTCACAGATACGCAGTATTTT.

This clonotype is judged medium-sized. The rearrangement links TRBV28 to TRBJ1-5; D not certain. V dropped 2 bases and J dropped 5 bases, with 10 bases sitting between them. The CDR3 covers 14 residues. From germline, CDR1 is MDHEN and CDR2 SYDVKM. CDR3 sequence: CASSLRPAYQPQHF. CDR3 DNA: TGTGCCAGCAGTTTACGGCCAGCGTATCAGCCCCAGCATTTT.

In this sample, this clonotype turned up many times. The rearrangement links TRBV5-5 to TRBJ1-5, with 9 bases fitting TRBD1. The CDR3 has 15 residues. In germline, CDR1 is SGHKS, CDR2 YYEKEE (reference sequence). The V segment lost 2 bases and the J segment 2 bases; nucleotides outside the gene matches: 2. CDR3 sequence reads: CASSLQGAGNQPQHF. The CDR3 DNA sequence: TGTGCCAGCAGCTTACAGGGGGCCGGCAATCAGCCCCAGCATTTT.

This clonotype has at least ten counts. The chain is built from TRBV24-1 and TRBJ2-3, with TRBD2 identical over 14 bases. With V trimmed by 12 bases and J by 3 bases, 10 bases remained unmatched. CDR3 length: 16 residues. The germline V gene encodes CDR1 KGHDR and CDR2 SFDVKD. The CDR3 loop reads CASQGTSGSGTDTQYF. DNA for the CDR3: TGTGCCTCCCAAGGGACTAGCGGGAGCGGAACAGATACGCAGTATTTT.

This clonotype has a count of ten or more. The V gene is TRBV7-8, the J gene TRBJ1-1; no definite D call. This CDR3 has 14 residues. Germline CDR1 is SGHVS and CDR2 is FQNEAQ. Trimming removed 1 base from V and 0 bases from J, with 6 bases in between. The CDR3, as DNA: TGTGCCAGCAGCTTAGGAGCGTTGAACACTGAAGCTTTCTTT. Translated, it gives CASSLGALNTEAFF.

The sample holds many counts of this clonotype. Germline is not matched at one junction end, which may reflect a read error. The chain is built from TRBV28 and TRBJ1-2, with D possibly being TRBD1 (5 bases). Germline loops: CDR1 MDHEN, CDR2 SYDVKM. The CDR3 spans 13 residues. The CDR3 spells CASSLPAGRPPLF. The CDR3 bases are TGTGCCAGCAGTTTACCCGCGGGGCGGCCTCCACTCTTC.

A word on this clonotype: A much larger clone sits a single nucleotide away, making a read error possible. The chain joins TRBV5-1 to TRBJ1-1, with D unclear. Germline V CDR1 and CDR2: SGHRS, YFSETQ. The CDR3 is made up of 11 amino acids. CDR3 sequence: CVSSLGYEAFF. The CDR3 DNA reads TGCGTCAGCAGCTTGGGATATGAAGCTTTCTTT.

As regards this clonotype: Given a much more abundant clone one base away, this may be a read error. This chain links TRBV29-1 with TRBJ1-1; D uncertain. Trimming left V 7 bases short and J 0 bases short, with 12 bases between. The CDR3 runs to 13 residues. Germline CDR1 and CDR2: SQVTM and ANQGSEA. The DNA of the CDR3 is TGCAGCGGTATGGCAGATTTGAACACTGAAGCTTTCTTT. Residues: CSGMADLNTEAFF. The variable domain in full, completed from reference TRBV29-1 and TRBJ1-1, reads SAVISQKPSRDICQRGTSLTIQCQVDSQVTMMFWYRQQPGQSLTLIATANQGSEATYESGFVIDKFPISRPNLTFSTLTVSNMSPEDSSIYLCSGMADLNTEAFFGQGTRLTVV.

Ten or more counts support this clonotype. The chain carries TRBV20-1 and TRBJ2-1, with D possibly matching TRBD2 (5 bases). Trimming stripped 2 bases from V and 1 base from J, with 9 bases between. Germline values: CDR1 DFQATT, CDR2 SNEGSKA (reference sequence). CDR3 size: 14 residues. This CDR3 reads CSARHWRSYNEQFF. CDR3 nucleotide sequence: TGCAGTGCTAGACATTGGAGGTCCTACAATGAGCAGTTCTTC.

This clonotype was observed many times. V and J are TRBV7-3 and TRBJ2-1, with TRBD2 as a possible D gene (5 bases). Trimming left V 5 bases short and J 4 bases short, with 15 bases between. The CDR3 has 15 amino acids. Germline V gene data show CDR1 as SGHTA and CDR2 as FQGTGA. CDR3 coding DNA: TGTGCCAGCAGCCCCCTGGGCGGAGGTTACAATGAGCAGTTCTTC. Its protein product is CASSPLGGGYNEQFF.

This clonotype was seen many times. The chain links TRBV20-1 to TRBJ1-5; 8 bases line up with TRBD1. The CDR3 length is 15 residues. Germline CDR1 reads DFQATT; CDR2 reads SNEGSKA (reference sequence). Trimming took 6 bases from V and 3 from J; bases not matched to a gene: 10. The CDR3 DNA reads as TGCAGTGCGGGTGGAGGCAGGGGGCTCAATCAGCCCCAGCATTTT. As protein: CSAGGGRGLNQPQHF.

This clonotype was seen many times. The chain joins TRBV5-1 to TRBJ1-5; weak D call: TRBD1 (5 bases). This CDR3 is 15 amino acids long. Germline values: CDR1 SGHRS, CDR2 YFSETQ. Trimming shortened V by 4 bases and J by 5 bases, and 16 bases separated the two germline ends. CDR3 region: CASSHDGDSDQPQHF. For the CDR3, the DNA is TGCGCCAGCAGCCATGACGGGGACTCGGATCAGCCCCAGCATTTT.

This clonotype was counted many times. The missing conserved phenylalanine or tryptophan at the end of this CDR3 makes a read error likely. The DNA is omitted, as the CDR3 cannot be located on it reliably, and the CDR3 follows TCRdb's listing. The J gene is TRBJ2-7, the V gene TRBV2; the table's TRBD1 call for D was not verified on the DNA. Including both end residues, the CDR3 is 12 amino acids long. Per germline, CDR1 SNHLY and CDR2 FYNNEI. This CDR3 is CASSETRGHQAI.

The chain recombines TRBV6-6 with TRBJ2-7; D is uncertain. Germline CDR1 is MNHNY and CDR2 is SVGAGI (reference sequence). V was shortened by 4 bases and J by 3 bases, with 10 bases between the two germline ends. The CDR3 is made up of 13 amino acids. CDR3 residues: CASSFTDDYEQYF. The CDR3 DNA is TGTGCCAGCAGTTTCACGGACGACTACGAGCAGTACTTC.

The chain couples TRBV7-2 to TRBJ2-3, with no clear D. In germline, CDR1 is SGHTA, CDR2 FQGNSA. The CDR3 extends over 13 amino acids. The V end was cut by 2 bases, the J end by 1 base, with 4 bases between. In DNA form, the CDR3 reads TGTGCCAGCAGCTTAATCGGCACAGATACGCAGTATTTT. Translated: CASSLIGTDTQYF.